The present T cell receptor beta chain was sequenced within a study of blood T cell repertoires in COVID-19. Using immunoSEQ multiplex PCR, the repertoire was profiled, and TCRdb retains in-frame clones only, with some absent. The table lists around 310,000 clones, about 90% of them singletons. The CDR3 extends over 13 amino acids. V lost 2 bases, J lost 6 bases, and 0 bases stayed unmatched. Looked up from germline, CDR1 is SGHTA and CDR2 is FQGTGA. The chain has TRBV7-3 and TRBJ1-2, with 10 bases lining up with TRBD1. The sequence was collected from a man aged 25-40 years who had recovered from COVID-19. The sequencing input was PBMCs or T cells enriched from blood (not recorded which). CDR3 DNA sequence: TGTGCCAGCAGCTTAGACAGGGGGCATGGCTACACCTTC. It translates to CASSLDRGHGYTF.